The clone carrying this T cell receptor beta chain was detected only once. Sequenced by immunoSEQ multiplex PCR; TCRdb stores in-frame clones only, minus some. The data show fewer than 95,000 clones, around 84% seen once. CDR3 length equals 15 residues. CDR1 is MGHRA and CDR2 is YSYEKL in the germline V gene. With 0 bases removed from V and 5 bases from J, the gap between germline ends came to 10 bases. These data come from a study of OX40 agonist ivuxolimab in advanced cancers. The V call is TRBV4-1, the J call TRBJ2-2; D is ambiguous. The material sequenced was CD4+ or CD8+ T cells sorted from blood, taken in a trial of the OX40 agonist ivuxolimab. The TCR comes from an adult with an advanced solid tumor such as melanoma, head and neck, liver or kidney cancer. CDR3 in DNA: TGCGCCAGCAGCCAAGATCTAGGTACAACCGGGGAGCTGTTTTTT. It is translated as CASSQDLGTTGELFF.